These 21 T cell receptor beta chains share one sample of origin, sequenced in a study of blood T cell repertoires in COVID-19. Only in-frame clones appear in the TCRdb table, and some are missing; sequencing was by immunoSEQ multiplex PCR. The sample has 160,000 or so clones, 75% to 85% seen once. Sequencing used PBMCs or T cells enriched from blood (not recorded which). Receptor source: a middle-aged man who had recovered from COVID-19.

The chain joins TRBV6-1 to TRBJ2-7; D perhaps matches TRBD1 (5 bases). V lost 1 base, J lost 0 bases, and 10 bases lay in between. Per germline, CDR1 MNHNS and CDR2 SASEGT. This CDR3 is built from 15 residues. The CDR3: CASSEEPGRSYEQYF. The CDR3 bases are TGTGCCAGCAGTGAAGAGCCAGGGCGCTCCTACGAGCAGTACTTC.

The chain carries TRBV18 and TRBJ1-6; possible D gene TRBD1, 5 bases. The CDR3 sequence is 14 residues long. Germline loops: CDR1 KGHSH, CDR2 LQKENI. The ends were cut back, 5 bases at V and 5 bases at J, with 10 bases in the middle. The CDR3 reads CASSEQENNSPLHF. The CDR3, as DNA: TGTGCCAGCTCAGAACAGGAGAATAATTCACCCCTCCACTTT.

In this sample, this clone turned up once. CDR3 loop: CASSPVDRAHTIYF. The CDR3 region has the DNA TGTGCCAGCTCACCAGTGGACAGGGCCCACACCATATATTTT. This rearrangement joins TRBV18 to TRBJ1-3; 8 bases line up with TRBD1. Germline V gives CDR1 KGHSH, CDR2 LQKENI. V trimming: 2 bases; J trimming: 8 bases; junction bases outside the gene matches: 5. CDR3 size: 14 residues.

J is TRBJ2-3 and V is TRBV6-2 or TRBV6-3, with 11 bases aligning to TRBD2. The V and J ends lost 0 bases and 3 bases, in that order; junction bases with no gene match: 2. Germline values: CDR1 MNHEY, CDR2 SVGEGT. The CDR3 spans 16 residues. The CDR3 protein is CASSYSLAGGTDTQYF. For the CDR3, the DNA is TGTGCCAGCAGTTACTCGTTAGCGGGGGGGACAGATACGCAGTATTTT.

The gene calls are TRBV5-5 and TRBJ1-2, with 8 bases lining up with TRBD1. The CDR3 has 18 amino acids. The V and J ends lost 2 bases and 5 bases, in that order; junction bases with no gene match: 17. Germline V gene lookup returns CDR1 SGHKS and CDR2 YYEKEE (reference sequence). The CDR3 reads CASSLRVTGGPSGYGYTF. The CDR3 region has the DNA TGTGCCAGCAGCTTAAGGGTTACAGGGGGTCCCTCGGGGTATGGCTACACCTTC.

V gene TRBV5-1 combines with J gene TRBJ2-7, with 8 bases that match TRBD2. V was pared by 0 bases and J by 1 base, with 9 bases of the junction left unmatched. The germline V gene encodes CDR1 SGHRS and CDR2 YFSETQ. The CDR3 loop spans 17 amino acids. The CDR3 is CASSLVAGGFTSYEQYF. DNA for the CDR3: TGCGCCAGCAGCTTGGTGGCGGGGGGCTTTACATCCTACGAGCAGTACTTC.

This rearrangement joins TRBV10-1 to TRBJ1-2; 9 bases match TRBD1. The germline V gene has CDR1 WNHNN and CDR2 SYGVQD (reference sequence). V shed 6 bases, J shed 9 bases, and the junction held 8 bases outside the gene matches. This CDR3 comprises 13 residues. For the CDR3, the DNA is TGCGCCAGCAGCCCGACAGGGGGAATAAGCTACACCTTC. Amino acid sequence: CASSPTGGISYTF.

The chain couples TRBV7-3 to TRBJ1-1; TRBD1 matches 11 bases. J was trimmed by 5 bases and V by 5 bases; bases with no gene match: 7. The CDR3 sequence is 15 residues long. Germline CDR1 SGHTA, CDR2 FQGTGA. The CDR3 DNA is TGTGCCAGCAGCGAGGGACAGGGGGGAGAAACTGAAGCTTTCTTT. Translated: CASSEGQGGETEAFF.

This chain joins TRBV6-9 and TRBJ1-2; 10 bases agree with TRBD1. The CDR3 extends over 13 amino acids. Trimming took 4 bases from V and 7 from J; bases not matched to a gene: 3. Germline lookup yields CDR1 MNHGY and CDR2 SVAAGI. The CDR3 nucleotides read TGTGCCAGCAGTTGGGACAGGGGAATTGGCTACACCTTC. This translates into CASSWDRGIGYTF.

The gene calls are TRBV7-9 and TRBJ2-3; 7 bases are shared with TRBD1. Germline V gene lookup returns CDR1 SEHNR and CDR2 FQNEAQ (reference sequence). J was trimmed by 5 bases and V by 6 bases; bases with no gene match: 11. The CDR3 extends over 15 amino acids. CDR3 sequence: CASRVQGNNGDTQYF. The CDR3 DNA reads TGTGCCAGCAGAGTACAGGGGAATAACGGAGATACGCAGTATTTT.

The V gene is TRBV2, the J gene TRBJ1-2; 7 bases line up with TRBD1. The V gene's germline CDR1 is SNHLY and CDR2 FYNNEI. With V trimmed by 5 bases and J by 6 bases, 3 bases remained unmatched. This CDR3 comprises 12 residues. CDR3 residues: CASSTGVDGYTF. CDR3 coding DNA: TGTGCCAGCAGTACAGGGGTGGATGGCTACACCTTC.

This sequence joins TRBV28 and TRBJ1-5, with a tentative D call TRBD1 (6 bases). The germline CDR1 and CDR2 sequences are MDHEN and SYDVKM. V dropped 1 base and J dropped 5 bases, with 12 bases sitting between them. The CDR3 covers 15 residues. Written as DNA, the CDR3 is TGTGCCAGCAGTTTATTGGCCAGGGGCGATCAGCCCCAGCATTTT. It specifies CASSLLARGDQPQHF.

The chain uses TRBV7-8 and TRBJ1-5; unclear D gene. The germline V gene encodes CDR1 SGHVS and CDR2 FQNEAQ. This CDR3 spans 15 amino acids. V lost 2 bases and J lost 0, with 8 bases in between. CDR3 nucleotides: TGTGCCAGCAGCTTAACAGCCGATAGCAATCAGCCCCAGCATTTT. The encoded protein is CASSLTADSNQPQHF. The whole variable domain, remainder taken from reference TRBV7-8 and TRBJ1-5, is GAGVSQSPRYKVAKRGQDVALRCDPISGHVSLFWYQQALGQGPEFLTYFQNEAQLDKSGLPSDRFFAERPEGSVSTLKIQRTQQEDSAVYLCASSLTADSNQPQHFGDGTRLSIL.

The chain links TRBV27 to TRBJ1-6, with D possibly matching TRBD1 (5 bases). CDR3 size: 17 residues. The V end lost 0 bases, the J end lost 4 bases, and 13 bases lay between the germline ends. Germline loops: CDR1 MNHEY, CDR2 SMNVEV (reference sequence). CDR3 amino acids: CASSLSLRQRYNSPLHF. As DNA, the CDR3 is TGTGCCAGCAGTTTATCCCTCAGACAGAGGTATAATTCACCCCTCCACTTT.

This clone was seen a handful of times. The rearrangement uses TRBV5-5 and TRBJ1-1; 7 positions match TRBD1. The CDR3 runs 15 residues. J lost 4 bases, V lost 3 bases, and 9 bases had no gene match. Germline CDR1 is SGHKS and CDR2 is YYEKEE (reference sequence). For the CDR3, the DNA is TGTGCCAGCAGCTACAGGACAGGAGGAGGCACTGAAGCTTTCTTT. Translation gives CASSYRTGGGTEAFF.

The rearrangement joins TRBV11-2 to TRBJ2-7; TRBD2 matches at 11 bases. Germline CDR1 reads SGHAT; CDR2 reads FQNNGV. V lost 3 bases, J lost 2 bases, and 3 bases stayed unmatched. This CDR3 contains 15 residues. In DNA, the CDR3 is TGTGCCAGCAGCTTTTCTAGCGGGGGGCCCTACGAGCAGTACTTC. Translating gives CASSFSSGGPYEQYF.

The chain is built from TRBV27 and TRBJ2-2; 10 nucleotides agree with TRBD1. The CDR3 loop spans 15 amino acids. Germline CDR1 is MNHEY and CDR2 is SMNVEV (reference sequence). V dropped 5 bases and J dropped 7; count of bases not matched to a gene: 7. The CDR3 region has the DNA TGTGCCAGCAGTCTTGGACAGGGGGTGGGCGGGGAGCTGTTTTTT. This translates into CASSLGQGVGGELFF.

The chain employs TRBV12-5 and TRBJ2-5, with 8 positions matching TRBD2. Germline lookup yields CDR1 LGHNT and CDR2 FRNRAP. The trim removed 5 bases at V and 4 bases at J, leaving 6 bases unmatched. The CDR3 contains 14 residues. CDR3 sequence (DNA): TGTGCTAGTGGTCCCGGACTAGCCACAGAGACCCAGTACTTC. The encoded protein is CASGPGLATETQYF.

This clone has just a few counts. The CDR3 nucleotides read TGTGCCAGCAGCTTAGAAGCAGGGTTGAGCAATCAGCCCCAGCATTTT. This gives the protein CASSLEAGLSNQPQHF. The chain recombines TRBV7-9 with TRBJ1-5; D perhaps matches TRBD1 (5 bases). The length of the CDR3 is 16 residues. Trimming removed 1 base at V and 1 base at J, with 11 bases between. Germline V gene data show CDR1 as SEHNR and CDR2 as FQNEAQ (reference sequence).

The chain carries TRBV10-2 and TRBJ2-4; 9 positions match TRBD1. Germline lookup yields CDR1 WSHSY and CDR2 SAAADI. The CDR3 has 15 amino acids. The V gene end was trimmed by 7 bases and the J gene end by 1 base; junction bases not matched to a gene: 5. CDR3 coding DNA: TGCGCCAGCAAAACAGGGGGCCTCGCCAAAAACATTCAGTACTTC. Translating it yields CASKTGGLAKNIQYF.

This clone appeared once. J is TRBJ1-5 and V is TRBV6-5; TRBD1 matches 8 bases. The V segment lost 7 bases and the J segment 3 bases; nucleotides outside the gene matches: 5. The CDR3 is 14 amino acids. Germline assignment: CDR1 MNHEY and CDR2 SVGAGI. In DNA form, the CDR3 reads TGTGCCAGCACAGGACAGGGCGTCAATCAGCCCCAGCATTTT. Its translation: CASTGQGVNQPQHF.